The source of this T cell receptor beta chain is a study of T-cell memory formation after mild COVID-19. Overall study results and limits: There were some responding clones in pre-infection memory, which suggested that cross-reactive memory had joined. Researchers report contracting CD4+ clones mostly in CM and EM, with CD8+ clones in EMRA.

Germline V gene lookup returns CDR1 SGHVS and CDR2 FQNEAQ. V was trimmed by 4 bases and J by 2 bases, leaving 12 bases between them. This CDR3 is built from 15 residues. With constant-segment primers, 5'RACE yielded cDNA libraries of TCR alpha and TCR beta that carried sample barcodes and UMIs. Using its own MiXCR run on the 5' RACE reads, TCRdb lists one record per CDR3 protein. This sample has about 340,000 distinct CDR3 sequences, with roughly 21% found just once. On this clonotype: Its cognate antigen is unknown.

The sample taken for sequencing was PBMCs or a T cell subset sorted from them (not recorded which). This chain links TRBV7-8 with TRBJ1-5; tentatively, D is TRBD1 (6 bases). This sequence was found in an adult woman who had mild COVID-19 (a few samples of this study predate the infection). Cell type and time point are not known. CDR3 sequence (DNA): TGTGCCAGCAGCTCAGGGGCGGGGGGCAATCAGCCCCAGCATTTT. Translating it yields CASSSGAGGNQPQHF. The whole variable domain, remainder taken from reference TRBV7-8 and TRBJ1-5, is GAGVSQSPRYKVAKRGQDVALRCDPISGHVSLFWYQQALGQGPEFLTYFQNEAQLDKSGLPSDRFFAERPEGSVSTLKIQRTQQEDSAVYLCASSSGAGGNQPQHFGDGTRLSIL.